Below are 7 T cell receptor beta chains sequenced from a single sample in a study of blood T cell repertoires in COVID-19. TCRdb keeps only in-frame clones here, not all; method: immunoSEQ multiplex PCR. Among some 200,000 clones listed, approximately 84% were seen once. The material sequenced was peripheral blood. Receptors were obtained from a woman in her forties or fifties with active or convalescent COVID-19.

This chain joins TRBV5-1 and TRBJ1-3, with 7 bases that match TRBD1. V was clipped by 4 bases and J by 4 bases; unmatched bases: 8. Germline V CDR1 and CDR2: SGHRS, YFSETQ. The CDR3 spans 15 residues. Here the CDR3 DNA reads TGCGCCAGCAGCCTAGGGGACAGCAGGGGAAACACCATATATTTT. This encodes CASSLGDSRGNTIYF.

The chain uses TRBV20-1 and TRBJ1-5; D is possibly TRBD1 (6 bases). The CDR3 loop spans 14 amino acids. Trimming removed 3 bases from V and 0 bases from J, with 9 bases in between. Per germline, CDR1 DFQATT and CDR2 SNEGSKA (reference sequence). This CDR3 is CSASAGVSNQPQHF. The DNA of the CDR3 is TGCAGTGCTAGTGCAGGGGTTAGCAATCAGCCCCAGCATTTT.

This chain links TRBV5-1 with TRBJ2-1, with D hard to call. This CDR3 is 15 amino acids long. Trimming took off 0 bases at V and 5 bases at J, with 12 bases between the two ends. In germline, CDR1 is SGHRS, CDR2 YFSETQ. This chain's CDR3 is CASSLVLGRNNEQFF. The CDR3 DNA reads TGCGCCAGCAGCTTGGTGCTTGGCAGAAACAATGAGCAGTTCTTC.

This clone showed up just a few times. The J gene is TRBJ2-1, the V gene TRBV20-1; no clear D. The CDR3 sequence is 11 residues long. V was cut by 6 bases and J by 2 bases, with 5 bases left in between. Per the germline V gene, CDR1 is DFQATT and CDR2 is SNEGSKA (reference sequence). The CDR3 here is CSAPAYNEQFF. The CDR3 nucleotides are TGCAGTGCCCCGGCCTACAATGAGCAGTTCTTC.

V and J are TRBV24-1 and TRBJ1-4; 7 bases are a match to TRBD1. The CDR3 covers 13 residues. V shed 10 bases and J 3 bases; nucleotides not matched to a gene: 4. Per the germline V gene, CDR1 is KGHDR and CDR2 is SFDVKD. The CDR3, as DNA: TGTGCCACTTTGGACAGGCCTAATGAAAAACTGTTTTTT. It translates to CATLDRPNEKLFF.

The rearrangement joins TRBV4-1 to TRBJ1-2; possibly TRBD1 for D (6 bases). In germline, CDR1 is MGHRA, CDR2 YSYEKL. The V gene lost 4 bases and the J gene lost 2 bases, with 17 bases spanning the gap. The CDR3 sequence is 16 residues long. In DNA, the CDR3 is TGCGCCAGCAGCCCAAAACAGGGAATTCAAAACTATGGCTACACCTTC. It is translated as CASSPKQGIQNYGYTF.

The chain uses TRBV24-1 and TRBJ2-3; TRBD2 is a possible D gene (5 bases). Germline V gene data show CDR1 as KGHDR and CDR2 as SFDVKD. The ends were cut back, 5 bases at V and 3 bases at J, with 14 bases in the middle. The CDR3 runs 15 residues. In DNA form, the CDR3 reads TGTGCCACCAGTGGAGGGTCAGAAACTACAGATACGCAGTATTTT. It is translated as CATSGGSETTDTQYF.